Detailed here is one T cell receptor (beta chain). Antigen: not known. The sample is drawn from a study of T cell responses to AZD1222 COVID-19 vaccine. Method: immunoSEQ multiplex PCR; TCRdb's copy keeps in-frame clones and lacks some. The repertoire includes 100,000 to 150,000 clones, 91% of them detected once, and roughly 2% sits in the top ten. Overall study findings and caveats: In the spike-specific TCR repertoire, nearly half reportedly target unmutated variant regions. The breadth and depth of Spike-specific TCRs increased once two AZD1222 doses had been given. Just 5 to 7 AZD1222 recipients were seropositive at baseline. Clonal diversity was possibly underestimated; the donors were predominantly white British and more often female.

The origin of this receptor is an adult who received the AZD1222 COVID-19 vaccine. The specimen was peripheral blood, collected 28 days after the second AZD1222 dose.

The CDR3 coding sequence is TGTGCCAGCAGCTTTCAGGGTTTGAGATACAATGAGCAGTTCTTC. As protein: CASSFQGLRYNEQFF. The chain is built from TRBV5-4 and TRBJ2-1, with a tentative D call TRBD1 (5 bases). Trimming left V 2 bases short and J 4 bases short, with 13 bases between. The CDR3 spans 15 residues. Germline loops: CDR1 SGHNT, CDR2 YYREEE (reference sequence). The full variable domain, completed using reference TRBV5-4 and TRBJ2-1, is ETGVTQSPTHLIKTRGQQVTLRCSSQSGHNTVSWYQQALGQGPQFIFQYYREEENGRGNFPPRFSGLQFPNYSSELNVNALELDDSALYLCASSFQGLRYNEQFFGPGTRLTVL.